This T cell receptor (beta chain) was observed in a study of blood T cell repertoires in COVID-19. Whole-study context: Acute and convalescent COVID-19 samples came from the United States, Italy and Spain. Sources were T cells, B-cell-depleted T cells, or PBMCs; the material itself was cDNA or gDNA.

With 1 base clipped from V and 8 bases from J, the junction kept 11 bases outside the gene matches. CDR1 ENHRY and CDR2 SYGVKD come from the germline V gene. The CDR3 totals 16 residues. As processed by the authors: Cell counts per sample came from amplifying reference gene primers. Repertoires were generated with immunoSEQ multiplex PCR, while TCRdb's copy carries only in-frame clones and drops some. V, J and clone size reflect that table, while D and trimming were determined from the DNA. The sample lists tens of thousands of clones, 90% occurring once. Sequenced material: peripheral blood. The chain links TRBV10-3 to TRBJ2-1; 7 nucleotides line up with TRBD1. The clonotype comes from a woman older than 75 with active COVID-19. CDR3 loop: CAISELAATQGDEQFF. The DNA for the CDR3 is TGTGCCATCAGTGAGTTGGCGGCTACCCAGGGGGATGAGCAGTTCTTC.